The present T cell receptor (beta chain) was sequenced within a study of T cells in Graves' hyperthyroidism and ophthalmopathy. Criteria for exclusion of patients were uncontrolled infection, other autoimmune disease, pregnancy or lactation. The table lists this clonotype with many counts. Its target is unknown. Notes on the study in general: Among clonotypes expanded in thyroid above 0.001, most were also found in blood.

From RNA transcripts, TCR beta CDR3 regions were amplified. HTBI primers drove first-round RT-PCR of the TCR CDR3. One entry per CDR3 protein results from TCRdb running MiXCR on the multiplex PCR reads. This sample carries about 610,000 distinct CDR3 sequences, about 15% of them seen once, and the ten largest clones take roughly 4.5%. The CDR3 runs to 14 residues. Germline-derived CDR1 and CDR2 are SGHVS and FQNEAQ. J lost 1 base, V lost 3 bases, and 1 base had no gene match. What was sequenced was blood. The chain employs TRBV7-8 and TRBJ2-3; 7 positions match TRBD1. The TCR originated in a woman aged 35 to 49 with Graves' ophthalmopathy. This chain's CDR3 is CASSFDRGTDTQYF. In DNA form, the CDR3 reads TGTGCCAGCAGCTTCGACAGGGGCACAGATACGCAGTATTTT.